The clone carrying this T cell receptor (beta chain) was counted a single time. The data are from a study of cytomegalovirus exposure and HLA in healthy donors. The germline gives CDR1 SGHTS, CDR2 YDEGEE. V was pared by 4 bases and J by 0 bases, with 13 bases between. The CDR3 runs to 16 residues. PCR used 60 Vbeta primers and 13 Jbeta primers. Profiling relied on immunoSEQ multiplex PCR, and the TCRdb table lists in-frame clones only, not all of them. The table lists around 140,000 clones, about three fifths of them singletons. The sample taken for sequencing was PBMCs. This receptor was identified in a male donor in good health and CMV-seronegative. The chain employs TRBV5-8 and TRBJ1-4; D not resolved. CDR3 amino acids: CASSPRTAATNEKLFF. CDR3 sequence (DNA): TGTGCCAGCAGCCCCCGGACTGCGGCAACTAATGAAAAACTGTTTTTT.